The 24 T cell receptor beta chains given below trace back to one sample, sequenced in a study of T cell responses to AZD1222 COVID-19 vaccine. Assay: immunoSEQ multiplex PCR; the TCRdb copy retains only in-frame clones and omits some. The table has more than 100,000 clones, 91% seen once; the top ten hold under 2%. Sequencing used peripheral blood, obtained 28 days after the second AZD1222 dose. These receptors all come from an adult who received the AZD1222 COVID-19 vaccine.

The chain recombines TRBV5-1 with TRBJ1-3; TRBD1 matches at 9 bases. V was pared by 5 bases and J by 3 bases, with 6 bases of the junction left unmatched. The CDR3 spans 15 residues. Germline V gives CDR1 SGHRS, CDR2 YFSETQ. The CDR3 here is CASSPTGGFGNTIYF. CDR3 DNA sequence: TGCGCCAGCAGTCCTACAGGGGGCTTTGGAAACACCATATATTTT.

This clone has a single count. The gene calls are TRBV7-9 and TRBJ1-2, with 8 nucleotides matching TRBD1. This CDR3 has 14 amino acids. In germline, CDR1 is SEHNR, CDR2 FQNEAQ (reference sequence). V trimming: 3 bases; J trimming: 7 bases; junction bases outside the gene matches: 7. The CDR3 spells CASSFEQGASGYTF. In nucleotides, the CDR3 is TGTGCCAGCAGCTTCGAGCAGGGGGCTAGTGGCTACACCTTC.

V usage is TRBV3-1 (or the pseudogene TRBV3-2) and J usage is TRBJ2-1; D perhaps matches TRBD2 (6 bases). Per the germline V gene, CDR1 is LGHDT and CDR2 is YNNKEL (reference sequence). The germline V and J ends were trimmed by 2 bases and 15 bases, with 20 bases remaining between them. This CDR3 is 14 amino acids long. In nucleotides, the CDR3 is TGTGCCAGCAGCCAAACAATCCGGGACTCTCGTTGGTTCTTC. It encodes CASSQTIRDSRWFF.

To note about this clone: The sample holds other DNA sequences that translate to the same CDR3. This chain joins TRBV7-3 and TRBJ1-1; TRBD1 is a possible D gene (5 bases). The V gene's germline CDR1 is SGHTA and CDR2 FQGTGA. This CDR3 spans 14 amino acids. With 5 bases removed from V and 1 base from J, the gap between germline ends came to 11 bases. The CDR3 is CASSPGHQNTEAFF. In DNA, the CDR3 is TGTGCCAGCAGCCCAGGACACCAGAACACTGAAGCTTTCTTT.

The chain has TRBV2 and TRBJ1-3; no clear D gene. Between the trimmed V and J ends, which lost 4 bases and 0 bases, there was a span of 7 bases. The germline CDR1 and CDR2 sequences are SNHLY and FYNNEI. The CDR3 extends over 14 amino acids. The CDR3 DNA is TGTGCCAGCAGTGCTTTTCGCTCTGGAAACACCATATATTTT. Its translation: CASSAFRSGNTIYF.

This sequence joins TRBV30 and TRBJ1-1, with D tentatively TRBD1 (5 bases). Trimming pared 4 bases from V and 4 bases from J, leaving 10 bases between. This CDR3 spans 12 amino acids. Germline CDR1 and CDR2: GTSNPN and SVGIG (reference sequence). The CDR3 spells CAWTSGPTEAFF. CDR3 nucleotide sequence: TGTGCCTGGACCTCAGGGCCCACTGAAGCTTTCTTT.

This clone has just one count. The V gene is TRBV19, the J gene TRBJ1-1; D might be TRBD1 (5 bases). This CDR3 comprises 16 residues. V was pared by 3 bases and J by 4 bases, with 18 bases between. The V gene's germline CDR1 is LNHDA and CDR2 SQIVND (reference sequence). Here the CDR3 DNA reads TGTGCCAGTAGTATCCGGGCGGGAGGGGAGGTCACTGAAGCTTTCTTT. Encoded protein: CASSIRAGGEVTEAFF.

The chain combines TRBV10-3 with TRBJ2-7; no clear D. The ends were cut back, 5 bases at V and 5 bases at J, with 16 bases in the middle. CDR3 length: 14 residues. Germline lookup yields CDR1 ENHRY and CDR2 SYGVKD. The DNA of the CDR3 is TGTGCCATCAGTAGTTCCAGGTCCTCGGACGAGCAGTACTTC. Protein sequence: CAISSSRSSDEQYF.

The genes are TRBV21-1 and TRBJ1-4. TRBV21-1 constitutes a pseudogene. CDR3 length: 10 amino acids. This CDR3 reads CASSREKLFF. In nucleotides, the CDR3 is TGTGCCAGCTCAAGAGAAAAACTGTTTTTT.

The V call is TRBV12-3 or TRBV12-4, the J call TRBJ1-5; D gene ambiguous. This CDR3 is built from 12 residues. V gave up 3 bases and J gave up 5 bases, with 5 bases separating them. The CDR3 DNA sequence: TGTGCCAGCAGTTTTTCCGATCAGCCCCAGCATTTT. It is translated as CASSFSDQPQHF.

The gene calls are TRBV19 and TRBJ1-5; 7 positions agree with TRBD1. The CDR3 contains 14 residues. Germline V gene sequence: CDR1 LNHDA, CDR2 SQIVND (reference sequence). Trimming removed 5 bases from V and 3 bases from J; junction bases left unmatched: 4. The CDR3 DNA reads as TGTGCCAGTAGTCCTGGGACAGACAATCAGCCCCAGCATTTT. This codes for CASSPGTDNQPQHF.

The chain has TRBV30 and TRBJ1-2, with D hard to call. Germline V gene data show CDR1 as GTSNPN and CDR2 as SVGIG (reference sequence). This CDR3 has 14 amino acids. The V gene lost 2 bases and the J gene lost 1 base, with 11 bases spanning the gap. The CDR3 region has the DNA TGTGCCTGGAGTTCCGGGAACTATAACTATGGCTACACCTTC. Encoded protein: CAWSSGNYNYGYTF.

V is TRBV30 and J is TRBJ1-5; D call uncertain. Germline V gives CDR1 GTSNPN, CDR2 SVGIG (reference sequence). The CDR3 totals 14 residues. Trimming took off 1 base at V and 4 bases at J, with 11 bases between the two ends. Written as DNA, the CDR3 is TGTGCCTGGAGTGCCGGGATTGGAAATCAGCCCCAGCATTTT. Translating gives CAWSAGIGNQPQHF. Looking up the rest from reference TRBV30 and TRBJ1-5 gives the full variable domain: SQTIHQWPATLVQPVGSPLSLECTVEGTSNPNLYWYRQAAGRGLQLLFYSVGIGQISSEVPQNLSASRPQDRQFILSSKKLLLSDSGFYLCAWSAGIGNQPQHFGDGTRLSIL.

The rearrangement joins TRBV9 to TRBJ1-2; the D is unclear. V was pared by 0 bases and J by 5 bases, with 8 bases between. Germline CDR1 is SGDLS and CDR2 is YYNGEE. This CDR3 is built from 13 residues. CDR3 amino acids: CASSVDSKYGYTF. In nucleotides, the CDR3 is TGTGCCAGCAGCGTAGACAGCAAGTATGGCTACACCTTC.

The V gene is TRBV24-1, the J gene TRBJ2-5; D gene ambiguous. CDR3 size: 12 residues. Trimming removed 0 bases at V and 13 bases at J, with 11 bases between. CDR1 is KGHDR and CDR2 is SFDVKD in the germline V gene. This CDR3 is CATSDLEGKRYF. Written as DNA, the CDR3 is TGTGCCACCAGTGATTTGGAAGGGAAACGGTACTTC.

The CDR3, as DNA: TGTGCCTGGAGTGTACGATCCGGGGGCAATGAAAAACTGTTTTTT. Translated, it gives CAWSVRSGGNEKLFF. The chain carries TRBV30 and TRBJ1-4; possibly TRBD1 for D (6 bases). The CDR3 contains 15 residues. Per germline, CDR1 GTSNPN and CDR2 SVGIG (reference sequence). Trimming took 0 bases from V and 5 from J, leaving 13 bases between them.

The V call is TRBV7-6, the J call TRBJ1-5; 9 bases map to TRBD1. CDR1 and CDR2 (germline): SGHVS, FNYEAQ. The CDR3 length is 19 residues. Trimming cost V 2 bases and J 6 bases; bases outside gene matches: 17. The CDR3 protein is CASSLSPGTGLGYGQPQHF. Written as DNA, the CDR3 is TGTGCCAGCAGCTTAAGCCCCGGGACAGGGTTAGGGTACGGTCAGCCCCAGCATTTT.

The chain joins TRBV6-5 to TRBJ2-1, with D uncertain. The CDR3 extends over 10 amino acids. CDR1 and CDR2 (germline): MNHEY, SVGAGI. The V end lost 2 bases, the J end lost 7 bases, and 0 bases lay between the germline ends. CDR3 protein: CASSYNEQFF. The CDR3 bases are TGTGCCAGCAGTTACAATGAGCAGTTCTTC.

The chain employs TRBV7-6 and TRBJ1-1, with TRBD1 identical over 8 bases. V gave up 1 base and J gave up 4 bases; unmatched junction bases: 2. This CDR3 comprises 14 residues. From germline, CDR1 is SGHVS and CDR2 FNYEAQ. The CDR3 is CASSLVDRGTEAFF. As DNA, the CDR3 is TGTGCCAGCAGCTTAGTCGACAGGGGCACTGAAGCTTTCTTT.

CDR3 sequence reads: CASSRQGMNTEAFF. The DNA of the CDR3 is TGTGCCAGCTCACGACAGGGTATGAACACTGAAGCTTTCTTT. The chain employs TRBV18 and TRBJ1-1; 7 bases line up with TRBD1. Germline CDR1 and CDR2: KGHSH and LQKENI. The V gene end was trimmed by 4 bases and the J gene end by 0 bases; junction bases not matched to a gene: 2. The CDR3 loop spans 14 amino acids.

This chain joins TRBV3-1 (or the pseudogene TRBV3-2) and TRBJ1-2; a weak D match, TRBD1 (6 bases). V dropped 4 bases and J dropped 7 bases, with 13 bases sitting between them. This CDR3 comprises 13 residues. Germline-derived CDR1 and CDR2 are LGHDT and YNNKEL (reference sequence). DNA of the CDR3: TGTGCCAGCAGCCGAAACCGGGACATTGGCTACACCTTC. Its protein is CASSRNRDIGYTF.

The chain links TRBV18 to TRBJ1-1; D gene unclear. Per germline, CDR1 KGHSH and CDR2 LQKENI. Trimming pared 5 bases from V and 4 bases from J, leaving 8 bases between. The CDR3 covers 12 residues. The CDR3 reads CASSGGSTEAFF. The CDR3 nucleotides read TGTGCCAGCTCAGGTGGGAGCACTGAAGCTTTCTTT.

The chain uses TRBV2 and TRBJ1-2; the D is unclear. The CDR3 runs to 15 residues. V was cut by 8 bases and J by 8 bases, with 24 bases left in between. Germline V gives CDR1 SNHLY, CDR2 FYNNEI. This CDR3 is CASAPPRLGTLGYTF. In nucleotides, the CDR3 is TGTGCCAGCGCCCCCCCACGACTGGGAACCCTGGGCTACACCTTC.

The chain has TRBV5-5 and TRBJ1-2, with 8 nucleotides matching TRBD1. Germline V gives CDR1 SGHKS, CDR2 YYEKEE (reference sequence). The CDR3 loop spans 14 amino acids. J lost 6 bases, V lost 3 bases, and 7 bases had no gene match. CDR3 region: CASSSWTGSNGYTF. The CDR3 DNA reads as TGTGCCAGCAGCTCATGGACAGGGAGCAATGGCTACACCTTC. The full variable domain, its missing parts supplied by reference TRBV5-5 and TRBJ1-2, is DAGVTQSPTHLIKTRGQQVTLRCSPISGHKSVSWYQQVLGQGPQFIFQYYEKEERGRGNFPDRFSARQFPNYSSELNVNALLLGDSALYLCASSSWTGSNGYTFGSGTRLTVV.